The rows below give T cell receptor beta chains drawn from one sample of a study of blood T cell repertoires in COVID-19. Only in-frame clones appear in the TCRdb table, and some are missing; sequencing was by immunoSEQ multiplex PCR. The sample shows 65,000 to 85,000 clones, approximately 88% of them seen only once. Sequenced input: peripheral blood. These TCRs come from a human donor in a cohort sampled during active COVID-19. Both conserved end residues are part of each CDR3. Fields, in order: clone size, J gene, V gene, D gene, CDR3 DNA, CDR3 protein. D genes are given only for firm matches. Clone size is shown for a subset of rows, as once, few, many or a class of expanded clone.

size: NA; J: TRBJ2-3; V: TRBV28; D: TRBD2; DNA: TGTGCCAGCAGGGGGGGACTAGTAGGCGTCGTGGATACGCAGTATTTT; CDR3: CASRGGLVGVVDTQYF
size: NA; J: TRBJ1-5; V: TRBV28; D: NA; DNA: TGTGCCAGCAGTTTAACCCGGCAGGGGATTTATAGCAATCAGCCCCAGCATTTT; CDR3: CASSLTRQGIYSNQPQHF
size: NA; J: TRBJ2-7; V: TRBV3-1/TRBV3-2; D: TRBD2; DNA: TGTGCCAGCAGCCTCCGACTAGCGGGGGCGGACGAGCAGTACTTC; CDR3: CASSLRLAGADEQYF
size: NA; J: TRBJ2-3; V: TRBV5-1; D: TRBD2; DNA: TGCGCCAGCAGCGTTGGGACTAGACGGGGCCGCACAGATACGCAGTATTTT; CDR3: CASSVGTRRGRTDTQYF
size: NA; J: TRBJ2-7; V: TRBV18; D: NA; DNA: TGTGCCAGCTCACCAATTGAGTCGAGGACAGCCTACGAGCAGTACTTC; CDR3: CASSPIESRTAYEQYF
size: NA; J: TRBJ1-2; V: TRBV27; D: NA; DNA: TGTGCCAGCAGTACGGACAGATACTATGGCTACACCTTC; CDR3: CASSTDRYYGYTF
size: NA; J: TRBJ2-7; V: TRBV13; D: NA; DNA: TGTGCCAGCAGCTCCCTCAGTACCAACGAGCAGTACTTC; CDR3: CASSSLSTNEQYF
size: NA; J: TRBJ1-5; V: TRBV28; D: TRBD1; DNA: TGTGCCAGCATGGGACAGGGTCATCAGCCCCAGCATTTT; CDR3: CASMGQGHQPQHF
size: once; J: TRBJ1-5; V: TRBV6-1; D: NA; DNA: TGTGCCAGCAGTGAAGCGTTACACCAGCCCCAGCATTTT; CDR3: CASSEALHQPQHF
size: NA; J: TRBJ1-2; V: TRBV2; D: NA; DNA: TGTGCCAGCAGTGAAATCAGGGCAAGAGGCTACACCTTC; CDR3: CASSEIRARGYTF
size: NA; J: TRBJ2-5; V: TRBV3-1/TRBV3-2; D: NA; DNA: TGTGCCAGCAGCCATAGAGGGCTGGGGGAGACCCAGTACTTC; CDR3: CASSHRGLGETQYF
size: NA; J: TRBJ1-2; V: TRBV7-3; D: TRBD1; DNA: TGTGCCAGCACAGGGGGCTATGGCTACACCTTC; CDR3: CASTGGYGYTF
size: NA; J: TRBJ2-7; V: TRBV3-1/TRBV3-2; D: NA; DNA: TGTGCCAGCAGGTTACAGGGATCCGAGCAGTACTTC; CDR3: CASRLQGSEQYF
size: NA; J: TRBJ2-2; V: TRBV6-2/TRBV6-3; D: TRBD2; DNA: TGTGCCAGCAGTTACTACGGGAGGGCCTCAAGAACCGGGGAGCTGTTTTTT; CDR3: CASSYYGRASRTGELFF
size: NA; J: TRBJ1-3; V: TRBV18; D: NA; DNA: TGTGCCAGCTCACTGAAACAGGGCTCTGGAAACACCATATATTTT; CDR3: CASSLKQGSGNTIYF
size: NA; J: TRBJ2-2; V: TRBV19; D: NA; DNA: TGTGCCAGTAGCAACAGATGGTCCGGGGAGCTGTTTTTT; CDR3: CASSNRWSGELFF
size: few; J: TRBJ2-6; V: TRBV2; D: TRBD2; DNA: TGTGCCAGCAGACCGGGACTAGCTGGGGCCAACGTCCTGACTTTC; CDR3: CASRPGLAGANVLTF
size: NA; J: TRBJ2-7; V: TRBV6-5; D: TRBD1; DNA: TGTGCCAGCAGTCCGGGGACAGGGGTCGGCGAGCAGTACTTC; CDR3: CASSPGTGVGEQYF
size: NA; J: TRBJ1-5; V: TRBV3-1/TRBV3-2; D: TRBD1; DNA: TGTGCCAGCAGCCAAGACACAGGGGGGCAGCCCCAGCATTTT; CDR3: CASSQDTGGQPQHF
size: NA; J: TRBJ1-5; V: TRBV28; D: TRBD1; DNA: TGTGCCAGCAGGTCCCGACAGGGGGCCGGCAATCAGCCCCAGCATTTT; CDR3: CASRSRQGAGNQPQHF
size: NA; J: TRBJ1-1; V: TRBV4-1; D: NA; DNA: TGCGCCAGCAGCCAAGCGTCAGAGACAGAGGAAGCTTTCTTT; CDR3: CASSQASETEEAFF
size: NA; J: TRBJ1-1; V: TRBV28; D: TRBD1; DNA: TGTGCCAGCACCCCACCCTTGCCTGACAGGGGCACTGAAGCTTTCTTT; CDR3: CASTPPLPDRGTEAFF
size: NA; J: TRBJ2-1; V: TRBV4-3; D: TRBD2; DNA: TGCGCCAGCAGCCAAGAGAGAGGACTAGCGGGGCCAACGTACGAGCAGTTCTTC; CDR3: CASSQERGLAGPTYEQFF
size: NA; J: TRBJ1-2; V: TRBV4-2; D: NA; DNA: TGTGCCAGCAGCCAAGAGAACAGAAGATATTATGGCTACACCTTC; CDR3: CASSQENRRYYGYTF
size: NA; J: TRBJ2-7; V: TRBV10-3; D: NA; DNA: TGTGCCATCAGTGAGCCAGGGATCTCCTACGAGCAGTACTTC; CDR3: CAISEPGISYEQYF
size: NA; J: TRBJ2-2; V: TRBV6-5; D: NA; DNA: TGTGCCAGCAGTTACTCGGGGGCAGGGACCGCCGGGGAGCTGTTTTTT; CDR3: CASSYSGAGTAGELFF
size: NA; J: TRBJ1-2; V: TRBV24-1; D: NA; DNA: TGTGCCACCAGTGATCGGGACACCTATGGCTACACCTTC; CDR3: CATSDRDTYGYTF